The source of this T cell receptor beta chain is a study of cytomegalovirus exposure and HLA in healthy donors. In germline, CDR1 is MDHEN, CDR2 SYDVKM. CDR3 length: 14 amino acids. The ends were cut back, 5 bases at V and 6 bases at J, with 17 bases in the middle. PCR used 60 Vbeta primers and 13 Jbeta primers. Sequencing used immunoSEQ multiplex PCR; TCRdb keeps in-frame clones, though not all of them. The sample carries 250,000 to 350,000 clones, 80% recorded once. Study-level results: In a later analysis, across HLA loci, associated TCR counts were highest for DRB1, lowest for HLA-C. A highly shared variant cluster was judged a likely technical artifact. Rarity held for most TCR sequences, but there were some public TCRs that occurred in many donors. Most of the TCR beta V segments (in an earlier analysis) were productive either about 90% or about 30% of the time.

Only a few counts were recorded for this clone. What it binds is unknown. This receptor was obtained from a girl aged 2 to 9 in good health and CMV-seronegative. The sequencing sample was made of PBMCs. The chain has TRBV28 and TRBJ2-7; the D gene is possibly TRBD1 (6 bases). In DNA, the CDR3 is TGTGCCAGCAGTATCCACTACAGGGCGATCGAGCAGTACTTC. It encodes CASSIHYRAIEQYF.